The 26 T cell receptor beta chains in this list originate from one sample, sequenced in a study of T-cell reconstitution after alpha-beta-depleted transplantation in children. Unique molecular identifiers were incorporated during preparation of the TCRbeta library. MiXCR, run by TCRdb on the PCR reads, gives a single entry per CDR3 protein. The sample carries almost 250,000 distinct CDR3 sequences, about 23% recorded once. The sequenced sample was PBMCs, obtained before TCRalphabeta/CD19-depleted stem cell transplant. The receptors stem from a girl aged 2-15 years with Fanconi anemia, due to receive a stem cell transplant.

V and J are TRBV20-1 and TRBJ2-7; 8 nucleotides line up with TRBD1. The V gene's germline CDR1 is DFQATT and CDR2 SNEGSKA (reference sequence). With V trimmed by 0 bases and J by 2 bases, 9 bases remained unmatched. The length of the CDR3 is 16 residues. The CDR3 bases are TGCAGTGCTAGAGATCTCATCACGGGACAGGCCTACGAGCAGTACTTC. As protein: CSARDLITGQAYEQYF.

CDR3 sequence: CASSSSPVMQETQYF. Written as DNA, the CDR3 is TGTGCCAGCAGCTCGTCTCCAGTCATGCAAGAGACCCAGTACTTC. The rearrangement links TRBV6-1 to TRBJ2-5, with D unclear. V shed 6 bases and J shed 2 bases, with 16 bases lying between them. CDR1 and CDR2 from the germline V gene are MNHNS and SASEGT. This CDR3 comprises 15 residues.

This clonotype has a count of ten or more. The chain employs TRBV4-2 and TRBJ2-7; 7 bases map to TRBD2. V lost 1 base to trimming and J lost 5 bases; unmatched junction nucleotides: 5. Germline V gene lookup returns CDR1 LGHNA and CDR2 YNFKEQ. This CDR3 region has 14 residues. The CDR3 coding sequence is TGTGCCAGCAGCCAAGTCTCTAGCGGCGACGAGCAGTACTTC. It is translated as CASSQVSSGDEQYF.

This clonotype was observed many times. The V call is TRBV27, the J call TRBJ2-7; no clear D. Germline CDR1 and CDR2: MNHEY and SMNVEV (reference sequence). The V gene lost 2 bases and the J gene lost 1 base, with 6 bases spanning the gap. The CDR3 spans 13 residues. The DNA for the CDR3 is TGTGCCAGCAGTTTAATACTGTCCTACGAGCAGTACTTC. Its protein product is CASSLILSYEQYF.

The chain uses TRBV7-9 and TRBJ2-1; no definite D call. The V end lost 5 bases, the J end lost 6 bases, and 8 bases lay between the germline ends. The CDR3 consists of 12 residues. Germline CDR1 reads SEHNR; CDR2 reads FQNEAQ (reference sequence). The CDR3 loop reads CASSMGGNEQFF. Here the CDR3 DNA reads TGTGCCAGCAGCATGGGCGGCAATGAGCAGTTCTTC.

The V and J genes are TRBV12-3 or TRBV12-4 and TRBJ2-5; the match to TRBD2 covers 9 bases. This CDR3 is 16 amino acids long. V was clipped by 3 bases and J by 2 bases; unmatched bases: 7. CDR3 nucleotide sequence: TGTGCCAGCAGTTTCGGTCTAGCGGGACTTCAAGAGACCCAGTACTTC. It is translated as CASSFGLAGLQETQYF.

This clonotype came up a few times. The CDR3, as DNA: TGTGCCAGCAGTTACCCAACCGCACAGGGAAGGGGAAATCAGCCCCAGCATTTT. Protein: CASSYPTAQGRGNQPQHF. The rearrangement joins TRBV6-5 to TRBJ1-5; TRBD1 might be the D (6 bases). V lost 2 bases to trimming and J lost 4 bases, with 21 bases between them. Germline lookup yields CDR1 MNHEY and CDR2 SVGAGI. The CDR3 totals 18 residues.

The chain couples TRBV18 to TRBJ2-7; TRBD2 matches 15 bases. CDR3 length equals 14 residues. CDR1 is KGHSH and CDR2 is LQKENI in the germline V gene. Trimming took 5 bases from V and 7 from J; bases not matched to a gene: 3. This CDR3 reads CASSGLAGGQEQYF. CDR3 in DNA: TGTGCCAGCTCAGGACTAGCGGGGGGGCAAGAGCAGTACTTC.

Only a few counts were recorded for this clonotype. The chain employs TRBV29-1 and TRBJ2-1, with TRBD1 as a possible D gene (6 bases). V shed 3 bases and J shed 4 bases, with 16 bases lying between them. The CDR3 has 15 amino acids. Germline V gives CDR1 SQVTM, CDR2 ANQGSEA. The CDR3 is CSVDARGWEYNEQFF. The CDR3 bases are TGCAGCGTTGATGCTAGGGGGTGGGAGTACAATGAGCAGTTCTTC.

This clonotype was seen a handful of times. The J gene is TRBJ2-4, the V gene TRBV29-1, with TRBD1 as a possible D gene (6 bases). V gave up 0 bases and J gave up 0 bases, with 6 bases separating them. The CDR3 loop spans 14 amino acids. Germline values: CDR1 SQVTM, CDR2 ANQGSEA. CDR3 nucleotide sequence: TGCAGCGTTGAAGACAGGGGAGCCAAAAACATTCAGTACTTC. Protein: CSVEDRGAKNIQYF. Full variable domain (missing parts from reference TRBV29-1 and TRBJ2-4): SAVISQKPSRDICQRGTSLTIQCQVDSQVTMMFWYRQQPGQSLTLIATANQGSEATYESGFVIDKFPISRPNLTFSTLTVSNMSPEDSSIYLCSVEDRGAKNIQYFGAGTRLSVL.

The V gene is TRBV18, the J gene TRBJ2-3, with a weak D call TRBD1 (6 bases). Germline CDR1 and CDR2: KGHSH and LQKENI. The CDR3 has 16 amino acids. V gave up 1 base and J gave up 3 bases, with 14 bases separating them. The CDR3 nucleotides are TGTGCCAGCTCACCACGGACAGCTTTGGGGACAGATACGCAGTATTTT. This codes for CASSPRTALGTDTQYF.

This clonotype has more than one count but fewer than ten. The V gene is TRBV20-1, the J gene TRBJ2-7, with D perhaps TRBD2 (5 bases). The CDR3 runs to 14 residues. Looked up from germline, CDR1 is DFQATT and CDR2 is SNEGSKA (reference sequence). Trimming pared 0 bases from V and 0 bases from J, leaving 9 bases between. Here the CDR3 DNA reads TGCAGTGCTAGAGATTGGAGGAGCTCCTACGAGCAGTACTTC. This translates into CSARDWRSSYEQYF.

The chain is built from TRBV6-5 and TRBJ1-5; D is unresolved. The CDR3 runs 18 residues. Trimming removed 10 bases at V and 0 bases at J, with 25 bases between. CDR1 MNHEY and CDR2 SVGAGI come from the germline V gene. In DNA form, the CDR3 reads TGTGCCACGCAATTGGGGAATTCGGACGGTGATAGCAATCAGCCCCAGCATTTT. Translated, it gives CATQLGNSDGDSNQPQHF.

The sample holds many counts of this clonotype. The rearrangement joins TRBV6-5 to TRBJ2-1; 9 bases line up with TRBD2. In germline, CDR1 is MNHEY, CDR2 SVGAGI. The V segment lost 6 bases and the J segment 0 bases; nucleotides outside the gene matches: 21. The CDR3 spans 21 residues. The CDR3 DNA reads TGTGCCAGCAGCACCCCTCGGCTTCCTTTTGAGCGGGAGGTCTCCTACAATGAGCAGTTCTTC. As protein: CASSTPRLPFEREVSYNEQFF.

This chain uses TRBV7-9 with TRBJ2-2, with a weak D call TRBD2 (5 bases). Trimming left V 5 bases short and J 7 bases short, with 8 bases between. Germline V gene lookup returns CDR1 SEHNR and CDR2 FQNEAQ (reference sequence). The CDR3 contains 12 residues. CDR3 DNA: TGTGCCAGCAGCCCACTAGACGGGGAGCTGTTTTTT. This encodes CASSPLDGELFF.

This clonotype was seen repeatedly, ten times or more. The chain recombines TRBV4-2 with TRBJ2-5; TRBD1 agrees at 7 bases. Unmatched junction bases numbered 6, after V lost 2 bases and J lost 3 bases. Germline CDR1 is LGHNA and CDR2 is YNFKEQ. The CDR3 extends over 15 amino acids. In DNA, the CDR3 is TGTGCCAGCAGCCAATGGACCGACAGGGAAGAGACCCAGTACTTC. Translation: CASSQWTDREETQYF.

This clonotype has a count of ten or more. The J gene is TRBJ2-5, the V gene TRBV20-1, with a tentative D call TRBD2 (6 bases). With 6 bases removed from V and 1 base from J, the gap between germline ends came to 12 bases. This CDR3 comprises 13 residues. From germline, CDR1 is DFQATT and CDR2 SNEGSKA (reference sequence). CDR3 sequence reads: CSARLGPQETQYF. The CDR3 coding sequence is TGCAGTGCGAGACTAGGGCCCCAAGAGACCCAGTACTTC.

A single count supports this clonotype. The chain is built from TRBV10-3 and TRBJ2-1, with TRBD1 as a possible D gene (6 bases). Germline V gene lookup returns CDR1 ENHRY and CDR2 SYGVKD. This CDR3 comprises 13 residues. V dropped 1 base and J dropped 7 bases, with 8 bases sitting between them. CDR3 protein: CAISELQGNEQFF. DNA for the CDR3: TGTGCCATCAGTGAGTTACAGGGAAATGAGCAGTTCTTC.

At least ten counts were recorded for this clonotype. This chain joins TRBV6-1 and TRBJ2-3, with 8 bases that match TRBD1. The CDR3 has 15 residues. The ends lost 6 bases at V and 2 bases at J; junction bases unmatched: 7. CDR1 is MNHNS, CDR2 SASEGT, per germline. CDR3 sequence: CASRNTGGYTDTQYF. For the CDR3, the DNA is TGTGCCAGCAGGAACACAGGGGGATACACAGATACGCAGTATTTT.

In its sample, this clonotype was seen many times. This chain connects TRBV29-1 to TRBJ2-7, with D perhaps TRBD1 or TRBD2 (5 bases each). The CDR3 contains 12 residues. V lost 4 bases, J lost 3 bases, and 10 bases lay in between. Germline values: CDR1 SQVTM, CDR2 ANQGSEA. The CDR3 sequence: CSVGRDRYEQYF. The CDR3 bases are TGCAGCGTTGGTAGGGACCGCTACGAGCAGTACTTC.

The chain combines TRBV10-1 with TRBJ2-6; D uncertain. Trimming took 2 bases from V and 4 from J, leaving 12 bases between them. This CDR3 region has 16 residues. Germline assignment: CDR1 WNHNN and CDR2 SYGVQD (reference sequence). For the CDR3, the DNA is TGCGCCAGCAGTGAGATGTTAAGGTCCGGGGCCAACGTCCTGACTTTC. Protein product: CASSEMLRSGANVLTF.

This clonotype is a singleton in its sample. This sequence joins TRBV7-9 and TRBJ2-1; 9 positions match TRBD1. The CDR3 is 13 residues long. Germline CDR1 reads SEHNR; CDR2 reads FQNEAQ (reference sequence). V dropped 0 bases and J dropped 12; count of bases not matched to a gene: 3. CDR3 protein: CASSLAQTGGQFF. DNA for the CDR3: TGTGCCAGCAGCTTAGCGCAGACAGGGGGGCAGTTCTTC.

The gene calls are TRBV12-3 or TRBV12-4 and TRBJ1-5; 7 bases fit TRBD1. V dropped 5 bases and J dropped 2; count of bases not matched to a gene: 6. This CDR3 spans 15 amino acids. This CDR3 is CASSPETGRNQPQHF. The CDR3 region has the DNA TGTGCCAGCAGTCCAGAGACAGGGCGCAATCAGCCCCAGCATTTT.

This clonotype was counted at least ten times. The chain uses TRBV12-3 or TRBV12-4 and TRBJ2-1; D is unresolved. The CDR3 is made up of 16 amino acids. Between the trimmed V and J ends, which lost 7 bases and 2 bases, there was a span of 18 bases. CDR3 amino acids: CASKSRSLATYNEQFF. The CDR3 region has the DNA TGTGCCAGCAAGTCTCGCAGCCTCGCAACCTACAATGAGCAGTTCTTC.

This clonotype came up many times. The rearrangement uses TRBV5-1 and TRBJ2-1; 13 bases agree with TRBD2. The germline CDR1 and CDR2 sequences are SGHRS and YFSETQ. The CDR3 sequence is 17 residues long. J gave up 4 bases and V 3 bases, and 7 bases lay outside the gene matches. In nucleotides, the CDR3 is TGCGCCAGCAGCTCGGCGACTAGCGGGAGGAGTTACAATGAGCAGTTCTTC. Translated, it gives CASSSATSGRSYNEQFF.

The chain combines TRBV18 with TRBJ2-1, with 10 bases lining up with TRBD2. The CDR3 sequence is 15 residues long. J lost 4 bases, V lost 5 bases, and 5 bases had no gene match. Germline V CDR1 and CDR2: KGHSH, LQKENI. The CDR3 DNA is TGTGCCAGCTCAGTTACTAGCGGGATTTACAATGAGCAGTTCTTC. It is translated as CASSVTSGIYNEQFF.